This entry is about one TCR beta chain. No antigen is known for it. The data were obtained in a study of T cell responses to AZD1222 COVID-19 vaccine. Study-wide context: Whether given at about 4 or about 12 weeks, second doses were pooled.

Clones were read by immunoSEQ multiplex PCR, and TCRdb kept only the in-frame ones, dropping some. Among about 150,000 clones listed, about 92% were seen once. Trimming cost V 1 base and J 3 bases, with 13 bases left between them. Germline V gene data show CDR1 as LGHDT and CDR2 as YNNKEL (reference sequence). The CDR3 contains 15 residues. Points from the study as a whole: Spike-specific TCR breadth and depth were elevated following two AZD1222 doses. No day 14 peak samples; only post-peak repertoires were characterized. The sample set comprised mostly white British donors with more females, and clonal diversity was possibly underestimated.

This sample comprised peripheral blood, obtained on day 0 of AZD1222 vaccination. The receptor comes from an adult in good health. The V gene is TRBV3-1 (or the pseudogene TRBV3-2), the J gene TRBJ2-7, with D possibly matching TRBD1 (5 bases). The CDR3, as DNA: TGTGCCAGCAGCCAAGGGGCAGGGCCAGTCTACGAGCAGTACTTC. This encodes CASSQGAGPVYEQYF.